The rows below give T cell receptor beta chains drawn from one sample of a study of shared T cell receptors in the human thymus. TCRdb's copy holds only in-frame clones and misses some; the assay was immunoSEQ multiplex PCR. This sample has roughly 700,000 clones, with approximately 90% found just once. These records were also assigned to another study, of human thymus T cells.

The sample taken for sequencing was thymocytes. The receptors were gathered from a boy under two years old with a congenital heart defect. Both conserved end residues are part of each CDR3. A D gene is named only where the DNA matches it firmly. Size is omitted from some rows. Given values are once, few, many or a class for expanded clones.

>TRBJ1-2|TRBV5-8|few|TRBD1
CASRPDRVGYTF
TGTGCCAGCAGACCGGACAGGGTTGGCTACACCTTC
>TRBJ2-1|TRBV5-1|-|TRBD2
CASSSGGRLTSGSSYNEQFF
TGCGCCAGCAGCTCCGGAGGGAGGTTGACTAGCGGGAGCTCCTACAATGAGCAGTTCTTC
>TRBJ2-7|TRBV19|-|-
CASRASPYEQYF
TGTGCCAGTAGGGCCTCACCCTACGAGCAGTACTTC
>TRBJ1-2|TRBV5-5|-|TRBD1
CASSLGTGGESYTF
TGTGCCAGCAGCTTGGGGACAGGGGGGGAGAGCTACACCTTC
>TRBJ1-1|TRBV6-5|-|TRBD1
CATEGGLGREAFF
TGTGCCACCGAAGGGGGCCTGGGTCGAGAAGCTTTCTTT
>TRBJ2-7|TRBV28|-|TRBD1
CASSFPGQGASYEQYF
TGTGCCAGCAGTTTCCCGGGACAGGGGGCATCCTACGAGCAGTACTTC
>TRBJ2-2|TRBV28|few|-
CASSLRTCCTGELFF
TGTGCCAGCAGTTTACGGACATGCTGCACCGGGGAGCTGTTTTTT
>TRBJ2-7|TRBV7-9|-|-
CASSPSPGSSYEQYF
TGTGCCAGCAGCCCAAGCCCTGGGAGCTCCTACGAGCAGTACTTC
>TRBJ2-7|TRBV19|-|TRBD1
CASSPPGTGSSYEQYF
TGTGCCAGTAGCCCCCCTGGGACAGGGAGCTCCTACGAGCAGTACTTC
>TRBJ2-5|TRBV30|-|TRBD1
CAWRTGGYQETQYF
TGTGCCTGGAGGACAGGGGGGTACCAAGAGACCCAGTACTTC
>TRBJ2-1|TRBV27|-|TRBD2
CASSLSFSGTSGRGNEQFF
TGTGCCAGCAGTTTATCATTCTCCGGGACTAGCGGGAGGGGAAATGAGCAGTTCTTC
>TRBJ1-3|TRBV14|-|-
CASSLRDTGNTIYF
TGTGCCAGCAGCCTACGGGACACTGGAAACACCATATATTTT
>TRBJ2-1|TRBV10-1|-|TRBD1
CASSVRQGKVEQFF
TGCGCCAGCAGTGTACGACAGGGTAAGGTTGAGCAGTTCTTC
>TRBJ2-6|TRBV5-6|-|-
CASSYDTLSGANVLTF
TGTGCCAGCAGCTACGACACATTGTCTGGGGCCAACGTCCTGACTTTC
>TRBJ1-1|TRBV14|-|-
CASSQNKGTTNTEAFF
TGTGCCAGCAGCCAAAATAAAGGGACAACGAACACTGAAGCTTTCTTT
>TRBJ1-5|TRBV4-3|-|TRBD1
CASSPDRGDAVGQPQHF
TGCGCCAGCAGCCCCGACAGGGGGGATGCTGTGGGGCAGCCCCAGCATTTT
>TRBJ2-1|TRBV14|-|TRBD2
CASSQVYGPRSSGRAYNEQFF
TGTGCCAGCAGCCAAGTGTATGGGCCCCGGAGCAGCGGGAGGGCCTACAATGAGCAGTTCTTC
>TRBJ2-2|TRBV7-9|-|-
CASSLGHNTGELFF
TGTGCCAGCAGCCTCGGTCATAACACCGGGGAGCTGTTTTTT
>TRBJ2-3|TRBV10-2|-|TRBD2
CASSQPPSGRAMDTQYF
TGCGCCAGCAGTCAGCCCCCTAGCGGGAGGGCCATGGATACGCAGTATTTT
>TRBJ2-3|TRBV30|-|TRBD1
CAYTGTAATDTQYF
TGTGCCTACACCGGGACAGCAGCCACAGATACGCAGTATTTT
>TRBJ2-7|TRBV15|-|TRBD2
CATSRGGRLAGGEQYF
TGTGCCACCAGCAGAGGAGGCCGACTAGCGGGAGGCGAGCAGTACTTC
>TRBJ1-2|TRBV15|-|-
CATSRAREGSLGYTF
TGTGCCACCAGCAGAGCCCGGGAGGGGTCCCTTGGCTACACCTTC
>TRBJ1-1|TRBV29-1|-|-
CSVEVALQDLNTEAFF
TGCAGCGTTGAAGTGGCCCTACAGGATCTGAACACTGAAGCTTTCTTT
>TRBJ1-5|TRBV28|-|-
CASSLYGGLVDQPQHF
TGTGCCAGCAGTTTATATGGTGGGCTGGTGGATCAGCCCCAGCATTTT
>TRBJ2-3|TRBV5-1|-|TRBD2
CASSPDAVGSSGSWAPDTQYF
TGCGCCAGCAGCCCGGATGCGGTGGGGTCTAGCGGGAGTTGGGCGCCAGATACGCAGTATTTT
>TRBJ2-7|TRBV6-1|-|TRBD1
CASSAPGQAYEQYF
TGTGCCAGCAGTGCACCCGGACAGGCCTACGAGCAGTACTTC
>TRBJ2-1|TRBV27|-|-
CASSLTGLTFGEQFF
TGTGCCAGCAGCTTAACAGGACTAACGTTCGGTGAGCAGTTCTTC
>TRBJ2-3|TRBV4-2|-|TRBD2
CASSLGTSGRPIPMGTDTQYF
TGTGCCAGCAGCCTCGGGACTAGCGGGAGGCCCATCCCAATGGGCACAGATACGCAGTATTTT
>TRBJ2-3|TRBV19|-|TRBD1
CASSMRQGHSDTDTQYF
TGTGCCAGTAGTATGCGACAGGGCCATTCAGACACAGATACGCAGTATTTT
>TRBJ2-3|TRBV5-1|-|-
CASSLPRPSTDTQYF
TGCGCCAGCAGCTTGCCTCGTCCTAGCACAGATACGCAGTATTTT
>TRBJ2-7|TRBV7-2|-|-
CASRRTGSSYEQYF
TGTGCCAGCAGGCGAACAGGGAGCTCCTACGAGCAGTACTTC
>TRBJ2-3|TRBV2|-|-
CASSGSSKSDTQYF
TGTGCCAGCAGCGGGAGTTCGAAATCAGATACGCAGTATTTT
>TRBJ2-1|TRBV6-4|-|TRBD2
CASSDSIGTSANEQFF
TGTGCCAGCAGTGACTCGATAGGGACTAGCGCGAATGAGCAGTTCTTC
>TRBJ2-3|TRBV15|-|TRBD1
CATKKFRDRGTDTQYF
TGTGCCACCAAAAAATTCCGGGACAGGGGTACAGATACGCAGTATTTT
>TRBJ2-7|TRBV27|-|-
CASTPRQVGSYYEQYF
TGTGCCAGCACCCCCCGACAGGTCGGGTCATACTACGAGCAGTACTTC